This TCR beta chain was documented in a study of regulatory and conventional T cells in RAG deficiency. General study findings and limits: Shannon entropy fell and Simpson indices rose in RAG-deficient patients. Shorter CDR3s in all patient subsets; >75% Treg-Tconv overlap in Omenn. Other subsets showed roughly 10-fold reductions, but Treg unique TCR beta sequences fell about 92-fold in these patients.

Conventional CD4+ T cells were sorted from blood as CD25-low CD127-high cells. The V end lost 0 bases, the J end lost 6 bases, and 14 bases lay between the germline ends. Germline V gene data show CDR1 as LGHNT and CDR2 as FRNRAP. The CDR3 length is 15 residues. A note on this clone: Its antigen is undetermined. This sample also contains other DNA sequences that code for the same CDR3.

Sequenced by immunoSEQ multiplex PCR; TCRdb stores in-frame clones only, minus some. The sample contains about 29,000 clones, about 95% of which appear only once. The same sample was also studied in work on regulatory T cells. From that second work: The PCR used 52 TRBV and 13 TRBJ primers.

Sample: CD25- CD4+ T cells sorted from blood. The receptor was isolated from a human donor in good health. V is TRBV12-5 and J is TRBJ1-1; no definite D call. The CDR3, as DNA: TGTGCTAGTGGTTTGGTACCCGCGGGCACCGCTGAAGCTTTCTTT. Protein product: CASGLVPAGTAEAFF.